This entry lists 11 T cell receptor beta chains sequenced from one sample in a study of preoperative IRX-2 immunotherapy in early breast cancer. Here immunoSEQ multiplex PCR was the method, and the copy in TCRdb shows in-frame clones only, minus some. The sample contains roughly 62,000 clones, roughly 94% of which appear only once. The treatment denotes: preoperative locoregional IRX-2 cytokine immunotherapy. Sampling was performed from a patient treated with IRX-2 immunotherapy. The receptors originated from a human donor with breast cancer.

V usage is TRBV7-2 and J usage is TRBJ2-5, with a possible D match to TRBD1 (6 bases). Germline V gene data show CDR1 as SGHTA and CDR2 as FQGNSA. The CDR3 sequence is 12 residues long. Trimming pared 5 bases from V and 5 bases from J, leaving 9 bases between. CDR3 sequence (DNA): TGTGCCAGCAGCCCCCAGGGGGAGACCCAGTACTTC. This encodes CASSPQGETQYF.

The chain has TRBV5-8 and TRBJ1-5; D is undetermined. Trimming took off 4 bases at V and 0 bases at J, with 23 bases between the two ends. Germline values: CDR1 SGHTS, CDR2 YDEGEE. The CDR3 spans 19 residues. CDR3 amino acids: CASSPQIGEFGYSNQPQHF. The CDR3 coding sequence is TGTGCCAGCAGCCCACAAATTGGGGAATTTGGATATAGCAATCAGCCCCAGCATTTT.

J is TRBJ1-2 and V is TRBV28, with D unresolved. Germline assignment: CDR1 MDHEN and CDR2 SYDVKM. The CDR3 runs to 12 residues. Trimming cost V 6 bases and J 4 bases, with 9 bases left between them. Here the CDR3 reads CASSRMGYGYTF. The CDR3 DNA sequence: TGTGCCAGCAGCCGTATGGGCTATGGCTACACCTTC.

In its sample, this clone was seen once. V and J are TRBV11-2 and TRBJ1-2, with D hard to call. The V end was cut by 5 bases, the J end by 2 bases, with 15 bases between. Germline V lookup: CDR1 SGHAT, CDR2 FQNNGV. The CDR3 is 15 residues long. The CDR3 here is CASSQDAAQNYGYTF. As DNA, the CDR3 is TGTGCCAGCAGCCAAGATGCGGCGCAGAACTATGGCTACACCTTC.

This CDR3 reads CASSWRAGRYTEAFF. The CDR3 DNA reads as TGTGCCAGCAGTTGGCGGGCGGGGAGGTACACTGAAGCTTTCTTT. The genes are TRBV28 and TRBJ1-1, with D unresolved. The V gene lost 4 bases and the J gene lost 3 bases, with 15 bases spanning the gap. CDR1 MDHEN and CDR2 SYDVKM come from the germline V gene. The length of the CDR3 is 15 residues.

The chain couples TRBV30 to TRBJ1-2, with D tentatively TRBD1 (5 bases). CDR1 and CDR2 from the germline V gene are GTSNPN and SVGIG (reference sequence). The V end lost 4 bases, the J end lost 3 bases, and 18 bases lay between the germline ends. This CDR3 has 15 amino acids. CDR3 loop: CAWNLKGRRDYGYTF. The CDR3 DNA is TGTGCCTGGAATTTAAAGGGACGGCGGGACTATGGCTACACCTTC. Full variable domain (outside the CDR3, taken from reference TRBV30 and TRBJ1-2): SQTIHQWPATLVQPVGSPLSLECTVEGTSNPNLYWYRQAAGRGLQLLFYSVGIGQISSEVPQNLSASRPQDRQFILSSKKLLLSDSGFYLCAWNLKGRRDYGYTFGSGTRLTVV.

This chain joins TRBV6-5 and TRBJ2-7, with D possibly matching TRBD2 (6 bases). V dropped 4 bases and J dropped 9 bases, with 22 bases sitting between them. This CDR3 is built from 15 residues. Germline V gene lookup returns CDR1 MNHEY and CDR2 SVGAGI. The CDR3 spells CASSFPAGRAGRQYF. In nucleotides, the CDR3 is TGTGCCAGCAGTTTCCCAGCGGGCCGGGCGGGGCGGCAGTACTTC.

V is TRBV7-3 and J is TRBJ2-3; the D gene is possibly TRBD2 (7 bases). V lost 1 base, J lost 5 bases, and 13 bases lay in between. Per germline, CDR1 SGHTA and CDR2 FQGTGA. The CDR3 spans 15 residues. CDR3 coding DNA: TGTGCCAGCAGCTTAAGGGGGGGGCTGGAAGATACGCAGTATTTT. It codes for CASSLRGGLEDTQYF.

The chain employs TRBV28 and TRBJ1-1, with a weak D call TRBD1 (6 bases). The CDR3 loop spans 11 amino acids. V was clipped by 9 bases and J by 7 bases, with 12 bases between them. Germline V gene data show CDR1 as MDHEN and CDR2 as SYDVKM. The CDR3 is CASWTVYEAFF. The CDR3 coding sequence is TGTGCCAGTTGGACAGTCTATGAAGCTTTCTTT.

The table lists this clone with a count of one. The gene calls are TRBV10-1 and TRBJ2-3; D call uncertain. The CDR3 covers 14 residues. V was trimmed by 7 bases and J by 4 bases, leaving 15 bases between them. Germline V gives CDR1 WNHNN, CDR2 SYGVQD (reference sequence). As DNA, the CDR3 is TGCGCCAGCAAGCTGAAACCGGGTGCAGATACGCAGTATTTT. Translation: CASKLKPGADTQYF.

The chain combines TRBV7-3 with TRBJ2-3; 9 bases are shared with TRBD2. Trimming took 2 bases from V and 7 from J; bases not matched to a gene: 7. The CDR3 is 15 amino acids. The germline V gene encodes CDR1 SGHTA and CDR2 FQGTGA. CDR3 residues: CASSLQPAGGNTQYF. The CDR3 coding sequence is TGTGCCAGCAGCTTACAGCCAGCGGGGGGAAATACGCAGTATTTT.